A selection of T cell receptor beta chains follows, all from one sample in a study of PD-1 blockade in classical Hodgkin lymphoma. Some clones are missing from TCRdb's copy, which holds only in-frame ones; the method was immunoSEQ multiplex PCR. The sample consists of tens of thousands of clones, about 87% of them appearing once. The sample here was peripheral blood mononuclear cells (PBMCs), taken at baseline. Receptors were obtained from a human donor with classical Hodgkin lymphoma. Each CDR3 is given with its conserved first and last residue. Fields, in order: D gene, V gene, clone size, J gene, CDR3 DNA, CDR3 protein. The D gene is left open where the match is weak. Where a row states a size, it is once, few, many or the class of an expanded clone; other rows omit it.

d_call: TRBD2
v_call: TRBV11-3
clone_size: NA
j_call: TRBJ2-1
cdr3_nt: TGTGCCAGCAGCCCGCGACCGCTAGCGGGGGGGCCGCATGAGCAGTTCTTC
cdr3_aa: CASSPRPLAGGPHEQFF

d_call: TRBD1
v_call: TRBV6-4
clone_size: few
j_call: TRBJ2-3
cdr3_nt: TGTGCCAGCAGTGAGGGACAGGACACAGATACGCAGTATTTT
cdr3_aa: CASSEGQDTDTQYF

d_call: NA
v_call: TRBV2
clone_size: NA
j_call: TRBJ2-7
cdr3_nt: TGTGCCAGCAGTGAAGAAGGAGGGGCTCGGTACGAGCAGTACTTC
cdr3_aa: CASSEEGGARYEQYF

d_call: NA
v_call: TRBV7-8
clone_size: NA
j_call: TRBJ2-7
cdr3_nt: TGTGCCGGAGGGCGGCAGGGTCCCTACGAGCAGTACTTC
cdr3_aa: CAGGRQGPYEQYF

d_call: TRBD1
v_call: TRBV7-9
clone_size: NA
j_call: TRBJ1-5
cdr3_nt: TGTGCCAGCAGCTTTGACAGGGTAGGGCGGCATCAGCCCCAGCATTTT
cdr3_aa: CASSFDRVGRHQPQHF

d_call: TRBD1
v_call: TRBV7-8
clone_size: once
j_call: TRBJ2-3
cdr3_nt: TGTGCCAGCAGCACAACAGGGGCCTCCACAGATACGCAGTATTTT
cdr3_aa: CASSTTGASTDTQYF

d_call: TRBD1
v_call: TRBV25-1
clone_size: few
j_call: TRBJ1-4
cdr3_nt: TGTGCCAGCAGTGAAGGGGCAGGGGGGCTTAATGAAAAACTGTTTTTT
cdr3_aa: CASSEGAGGLNEKLFF

d_call: NA
v_call: TRBV11-2
clone_size: NA
j_call: TRBJ1-3
cdr3_nt: TGTGCCCCTCATCCCCCAGACGGTACGCACACCATATATTTT
cdr3_aa: CAPHPPDGTHTIYF

d_call: NA
v_call: TRBV6-5
clone_size: NA
j_call: TRBJ2-4
cdr3_nt: TGTGCCAGCAGTTACAACCCCCATGGAGGGGGACGATCCTTC
cdr3_aa: CASSYNPHGGGRSF

d_call: NA
v_call: TRBV18
clone_size: few
j_call: TRBJ2-7
cdr3_nt: TGTGCCAGCTCACCACGGGCTTGGATTAATGGGGACGAGCAGTACTTC
cdr3_aa: CASSPRAWINGDEQYF

d_call: TRBD2
v_call: TRBV5-1
clone_size: NA
j_call: TRBJ2-7
cdr3_nt: TGCGCCAGCAGCGATCCGGGGGGAAGCTCCTACGAGCAGTACTTC
cdr3_aa: CASSDPGGSSYEQYF

d_call: NA
v_call: TRBV11-3
clone_size: few
j_call: TRBJ2-3
cdr3_nt: TGTGCCAGCAGCTTAGCCGGAGTTTGGGATACGCAGTATTTT
cdr3_aa: CASSLAGVWDTQYF

d_call: NA
v_call: TRBV30
clone_size: NA
j_call: TRBJ2-5
cdr3_nt: TGTGCCTGGAGTCAACCGAGACAGGGAGGGACCCAGTACTTC
cdr3_aa: CAWSQPRQGGTQYF

d_call: NA
v_call: TRBV20-1
clone_size: NA
j_call: TRBJ2-7
cdr3_nt: TGCAGTGCTCACATTACCTACGAGCAGTACTTC
cdr3_aa: CSAHITYEQYF

d_call: NA
v_call: TRBV2
clone_size: NA
j_call: TRBJ2-3
cdr3_nt: TGTGCCAGCAGTGAGTGGATCGGTGGCACAGATACGCAGTATTTT
cdr3_aa: CASSEWIGGTDTQYF

d_call: NA
v_call: TRBV18
clone_size: NA
j_call: TRBJ2-5
cdr3_nt: TGTGCCAGCTCACCTCCAGGGACGTCGGAGACCCAGTACTTC
cdr3_aa: CASSPPGTSETQYF

d_call: NA
v_call: TRBV28
clone_size: NA
j_call: TRBJ1-1
cdr3_nt: TGTGCCAGCAGTTCCCATAGAGAGGGTGCGGCTGAAGCTTTCTTT
cdr3_aa: CASSSHREGAAEAFF

d_call: NA
v_call: TRBV5-6
clone_size: NA
j_call: TRBJ1-1
cdr3_nt: TGTGCCAGCAGCTTGATTGCGGGGGTGGGATGGAACACTGAAGCTTTCTTT
cdr3_aa: CASSLIAGVGWNTEAFF

d_call: TRBD1
v_call: TRBV30
clone_size: NA
j_call: TRBJ2-7
cdr3_nt: TGTGCCTGGAGCCCCGGACAGGTCGAGCAGTACTTC
cdr3_aa: CAWSPGQVEQYF